The 11 T cell receptor beta chains listed next were all sequenced from one sample in a study of cytomegalovirus exposure and HLA in healthy donors. Profiled with immunoSEQ multiplex PCR; TCRdb holds only in-frame clones, not every one. This sample has about 170,000 clones; roughly 95% occur once, and the top ten carry roughly 1%. Sequencing was done on a sample of PBMCs. The origin of the receptors is a woman between 18 and 29 years old in good health and CMV-seronegative.

V gene TRBV6-5 combines with J gene TRBJ1-1, with unresolved D. From germline, CDR1 is MNHEY and CDR2 SVGAGI. The CDR3 runs to 14 residues. V was shortened by 4 bases and J by 1 base, with 10 bases between the two germline ends. CDR3 sequence: CASSSREPNTEAFF. The CDR3 bases are TGTGCCAGCAGTTCTCGCGAACCGAACACTGAAGCTTTCTTT.

This rearrangement joins TRBV6-1 to TRBJ2-7, with 8 bases lining up with TRBD2. This CDR3 has 16 amino acids. In germline, CDR1 is MNHNS, CDR2 SASEGT. Unmatched junction bases numbered 12, after V lost 4 bases and J lost 4 bases. This chain's CDR3 is CASSGPLGAGAYEQYF. CDR3 coding DNA: TGTGCCAGCAGTGGACCTCTGGGAGCGGGGGCGTACGAGCAGTACTTC.

The CDR3 region is CASSFGVLVDRDGEQYF. The CDR3 DNA follows: TGTGCCAGCAGCTTTGGCGTCCTGGTGGACAGGGACGGCGAGCAGTACTTC. This sequence joins TRBV7-9 and TRBJ2-7; the match to TRBD1 covers 8 bases. Per the germline V gene, CDR1 is SEHNR and CDR2 is FQNEAQ (reference sequence). V shed 3 bases and J 6 bases; nucleotides not matched to a gene: 16. The CDR3 extends over 17 amino acids.

The chain joins TRBV7-8 to TRBJ2-3; 11 positions match TRBD1. The CDR3 has 16 amino acids. After removal of 5 bases from V and 2 bases from J, the junction contained 6 bases not matched to a gene. CDR1 and CDR2 (germline): SGHVS, FQNEAQ. CDR3 in DNA: TGTGCCAGCAGCCTAAGGGACAGGGGGATCACAGATACGCAGTATTTT. Encoded protein: CASSLRDRGITDTQYF.

The chain joins TRBV18 to TRBJ1-5; a weak D match, TRBD1 (5 bases). Per the germline V gene, CDR1 is KGHSH and CDR2 is LQKENI. CDR3 length: 15 amino acids. The V end lost 2 bases, the J end lost 7 bases, and 15 bases lay between the germline ends. In nucleotides, the CDR3 is TGTGCCAGCTCACCATCTGGAGGGGAAGTACAGCCCCAGCATTTT. Its translation: CASSPSGGEVQPQHF.

The J gene is TRBJ1-4, the V gene TRBV18; TRBD1 aligns across 7 bases. The V segment lost 2 bases and the J segment 2 bases; nucleotides outside the gene matches: 5. CDR1 is KGHSH and CDR2 is LQKENI in the germline V gene. The CDR3 is made up of 16 amino acids. Written as DNA, the CDR3 is TGTGCCAGCTCACCAGATGACAGGGTGACTAATGAAAAACTGTTTTTT. Its protein product is CASSPDDRVTNEKLFF.

The rearrangement joins TRBV4-3 to TRBJ2-1; TRBD1 aligns across 8 bases. Germline V gives CDR1 LGHNA, CDR2 YSLEER. The CDR3 spans 16 residues. The ends lost 1 base at V and 5 bases at J; junction bases unmatched: 7. CDR3 DNA sequence: TGCGCCAGCAGCCAAGGAGCAGGGGGCGCCCACAATGAGCAGTTCTTC. Residues: CASSQGAGGAHNEQFF.

Remarks on this clone: Since the CDR3 does not end with the conserved phenylalanine or tryptophan, this likely comes from a read error. The limits of the CDR3 on the DNA are not certain, so only TCRdb's listed CDR3 is given. The rearrangement links TRBV11-2 to TRBJ1-1; the D call of TRBD1 is as the table states it, not checked on the DNA. The CDR3 is 11 residues long, counting both termini. Germline CDR1 and CDR2: SGHAT and FQNNGV. The CDR3: CASSLQGTTYP.

V gene TRBV4-3 combines with J gene TRBJ1-2, with no clear D. CDR3 size: 15 residues. V was trimmed by 1 base and J by 8 bases, leaving 17 bases between them. Germline loops: CDR1 LGHNA, CDR2 YSLEER. The CDR3 sequence is CASSQAQVRPGGYTF. As DNA, the CDR3 is TGCGCCAGCAGCCAAGCCCAGGTCAGGCCCGGAGGCTACACCTTC.

The rearrangement links TRBV7-9 to TRBJ2-7; perhaps TRBD1 as D (6 bases). The CDR3 is 14 amino acids. Trimming stripped 4 bases from V and 2 bases from J, with 12 bases between. Germline assignment: CDR1 SEHNR and CDR2 FQNEAQ (reference sequence). The CDR3 loop is CASSSDRIAYEQYF. CDR3 nucleotide sequence: TGTGCCAGCAGCTCAGACAGGATAGCCTACGAGCAGTACTTC.

The chain combines TRBV4-2 with TRBJ2-1; TRBD2 matches 14 bases. The CDR3 covers 17 residues. Trimming at V came to 4 bases and at J to 2 bases, leaving 4 bases not matched to a gene. In germline, CDR1 is LGHNA, CDR2 YNFKEQ. This chain's CDR3 is CASSLGTSGGTYNEQFF. In DNA, the CDR3 is TGTGCCAGCAGCCTCGGGACTAGCGGGGGCACCTACAATGAGCAGTTCTTC.